Following are 32 T cell receptor beta chains from one sample sequenced in a study of CD8+ T cells in alopecia areata. RNA extraction and reverse transcription yielded cDNA as sequencing template. Measured with immunoSEQ multiplex PCR; TCRdb has only the in-frame clones, and not every one. The table includes 150,000 to 200,000 clones, approximately 60% detected once. Input material: CD4+ T cells sorted from blood. These receptors all come from a human donor in good health.

V is TRBV2 and J is TRBJ2-1; TRBD1 is a possible D gene (5 bases). The CDR3 runs to 15 residues. The V end lost 1 base, the J end lost 2 bases, and 9 bases lay between the germline ends. Germline V gene sequence: CDR1 SNHLY, CDR2 FYNNEI. The CDR3 here is CASSEGQGTYNEQFF. The CDR3 DNA sequence: TGTGCCAGCAGTGAAGGGCAGGGAACCTACAATGAGCAGTTCTTC.

The V and J genes are TRBV4-1 and TRBJ2-3; 11 bases line up with TRBD2. This CDR3 region has 16 residues. Trimming at V came to 8 bases and at J to 6 bases, leaving 13 bases not matched to a gene. Germline CDR1 reads MGHRA; CDR2 reads YSYEKL. CDR3 sequence (DNA): TGCGCCAGCTCCCAACCCACTAGCGGGAGCGGTGATACGCAGTATTTT. The encoded protein is CASSQPTSGSGDTQYF.

This clone was counted a single time. V gene TRBV30 combines with J gene TRBJ2-2; D is undetermined. Germline CDR1 GTSNPN, CDR2 SVGIG (reference sequence). The CDR3 is 12 amino acids. The ends were cut back, 4 bases at V and 7 bases at J, with 10 bases in the middle. CDR3 region: CAWTGKFGELFF. The CDR3 nucleotides are TGTGCCTGGACTGGGAAATTCGGGGAGCTGTTTTTT. The complete variable domain, with remaining parts taken from reference TRBV30 and TRBJ2-2, reads SQTIHQWPATLVQPVGSPLSLECTVEGTSNPNLYWYRQAAGRGLQLLFYSVGIGQISSEVPQNLSASRPQDRQFILSSKKLLLSDSGFYLCAWTGKFGELFFGEGSRLTVL.

The genes are TRBV15 and TRBJ1-2, with D possibly matching TRBD1 (5 bases). From germline, CDR1 is LNHNV and CDR2 YYDKDF (reference sequence). Trimming stripped 3 bases from V and 3 bases from J, with 5 bases between. The CDR3 contains 12 residues. The CDR3 here is CATSSRDYGYTF. The CDR3, as DNA: TGTGCCACCAGCAGCAGGGACTATGGCTACACCTTC.

The V gene is TRBV29-1, the J gene TRBJ2-3; 7 positions match TRBD1. The CDR3 has 15 residues. The germline V gene encodes CDR1 SQVTM and CDR2 ANQGSEA. The CDR3 region is CSLQGVGTGTDTQYF. The CDR3 DNA reads TGCAGTCTCCAGGGGGTCGGGACAGGCACAGATACGCAGTATTTT.

This chain links TRBV23-1 with TRBJ1-3; 10 bases are a match to TRBD1. TRBV23-1 falls under the ORF class, with uncertain function. Losses at the gene ends were 0 bases for V and 2 bases for J; bases not matched to a gene: 7. The CDR3 is made up of 18 amino acids. CDR3 DNA: TGCGCCAGCAGTCAATCGACCAGACAGGGGGCGGCTGGAAACACCATATATTTT. This encodes CASSQSTRQGAAGNTIYF.

The rearrangement uses TRBV7-9 and TRBJ2-5; D remains ambiguous. The CDR3 contains 15 residues. Trimming shortened V by 5 bases and J by 2 bases, and 15 bases separated the two germline ends. Germline assignment: CDR1 SEHNR and CDR2 FQNEAQ (reference sequence). The CDR3 loop is CASSLSSIRQETQYF. The CDR3 DNA is TGTGCCAGCAGCCTCAGCAGTATCCGACAAGAGACCCAGTACTTC. The full variable domain, with the rest looked up from reference TRBV7-9 and TRBJ2-5, is DTGVSQNPRHKITKRGQNVTFRCDPISEHNRLYWYRQTLGQGPEFLTYFQNEAQLEKSRLLSDRFSAERPKGSFSTLEIQRTEQGDSAMYLCASSLSSIRQETQYFGPGTRLLVL.

This chain links TRBV29-1 with TRBJ1-2, with D hard to call. Germline V lookup: CDR1 SQVTM, CDR2 ANQGSEA. Trimming shortened V by 4 bases and J by 5 bases, and 5 bases separated the two germline ends. This CDR3 spans 10 amino acids. The DNA of the CDR3 is TGCAGCGTTGGGCAATATGGCTACACCTTC. Amino acid sequence: CSVGQYGYTF.

Of note for this clone: Different DNA sequences within this sample yield the same CDR3. The chain uses TRBV29-1 and TRBJ2-5, with no clear D. V was clipped by 4 bases and J by 1 base, with 10 bases between them. CDR3 size: 13 residues. Germline V gives CDR1 SQVTM, CDR2 ANQGSEA. The CDR3: CSVGSAVQETQYF. The CDR3 nucleotides are TGCAGCGTTGGGTCTGCTGTCCAAGAGACCCAGTACTTC.

The CDR3 DNA follows: TGTGCCAGCAGTTTATGGACAGCCCGGAATAGCGCCTACGAGCAGTACTTC. Translating gives CASSLWTARNSAYEQYF. The chain recombines TRBV27 with TRBJ2-7; weak D call: TRBD1 (6 bases). Germline V gene sequence: CDR1 MNHEY, CDR2 SMNVEV (reference sequence). This CDR3 spans 17 amino acids. The V and J ends lost 1 base and 2 bases respectively, with 18 bases between them.

This clone was found once. The genes are TRBV29-1 and TRBJ2-5; D perhaps matches TRBD2 (6 bases). Germline values: CDR1 SQVTM, CDR2 ANQGSEA. V was trimmed by 7 bases and J by 2 bases, leaving 11 bases between them. The CDR3 totals 12 residues. The CDR3 DNA follows: TGCAGCGCTCAACGGGGGCAAGAGACCCAGTACTTC. Translating it yields CSAQRGQETQYF.

A few counts support this clone. The rearrangement links TRBV11-2 to TRBJ2-5; D gene ambiguous. This CDR3 has 15 residues. Germline V lookup: CDR1 SGHAT, CDR2 FQNNGV. The V end lost 1 base, the J end lost 2 bases, and 11 bases lay between the germline ends. The CDR3 coding sequence is TGTGCCAGCAGCTTAGGAGACCTGGTTCAAGAGACCCAGTACTTC. Protein sequence: CASSLGDLVQETQYF.

The chain is built from TRBV5-1 and TRBJ2-3, with 10 nucleotides matching TRBD2. Per germline, CDR1 SGHRS and CDR2 YFSETQ. The J segment lost 3 bases and the V segment lost 1 base, leaving 8 bases of the junction unmatched. The CDR3 is 17 residues long. CDR3 loop: CASSLSLAGDRTDTQYF. The CDR3 coding sequence is TGCGCCAGCAGCTTGTCCCTAGCGGGAGATAGGACAGATACGCAGTATTTT.

This chain uses TRBV4-1 with TRBJ2-1; 11 bases fit TRBD2. The germline gives CDR1 MGHRA, CDR2 YSYEKL. Trimming cost V 4 bases and J 5 bases; bases outside gene matches: 4. This CDR3 contains 15 residues. The CDR3: CASSLGLAGNNEQFF. CDR3 nucleotides: TGCGCCAGCAGCCTTGGACTAGCGGGTAACAATGAGCAGTTCTTC.

This chain links TRBV4-1 with TRBJ1-2; D unresolved. This CDR3 spans 16 amino acids. V dropped 0 bases and J dropped 2 bases, with 13 bases sitting between them. CDR1 MGHRA and CDR2 YSYEKL come from the germline V gene. In DNA form, the CDR3 reads TGCGCCAGCAGCCAAGAGAGTGGGAAGTCAAACTATGGCTACACCTTC. This gives the protein CASSQESGKSNYGYTF.

The chain is built from TRBV28 and TRBJ1-2; 7 bases match TRBD1. Losses at the gene ends were 6 bases for V and 4 bases for J; bases not matched to a gene: 8. CDR1 is MDHEN, CDR2 SYDVKM, per germline. The CDR3 length is 14 residues. For the CDR3, the DNA is TGTGCCAGCAGCTCCGGGACAGCCCTCTATGGCTACACCTTC. It yields the protein CASSSGTALYGYTF.

The chain couples TRBV29-1 to TRBJ1-1; TRBD1 might be the D (5 bases). V was trimmed by 0 bases and J by 1 base, leaving 9 bases between them. The germline V gene encodes CDR1 SQVTM and CDR2 ANQGSEA. The CDR3 is 14 residues long. The CDR3 loop reads CSVEEGGANTEAFF. The CDR3 DNA reads TGCAGCGTTGAAGAAGGCGGGGCGAACACTGAAGCTTTCTTT. Complete variable domain (other parts from reference TRBV29-1 and TRBJ1-1): SAVISQKPSRDICQRGTSLTIQCQVDSQVTMMFWYRQQPGQSLTLIATANQGSEATYESGFVIDKFPISRPNLTFSTLTVSNMSPEDSSIYLCSVEEGGANTEAFFGQGTRLTVV.

In its sample, this clone was seen a few times. The rearrangement joins TRBV7-9 to TRBJ1-2; TRBD1 matches at 7 bases. The CDR3 has 13 amino acids. The V gene's germline CDR1 is SEHNR and CDR2 FQNEAQ (reference sequence). Trimming removed 5 bases from V and 3 bases from J; junction bases left unmatched: 3. CDR3 sequence: CASSEDRYYGYTF. The CDR3 bases are TGTGCCAGCAGCGAGGACAGGTACTATGGCTACACCTTC.

This rearrangement joins TRBV15 to TRBJ1-2, with D unclear. CDR1 LNHNV and CDR2 YYDKDF come from the germline V gene (reference sequence). The ends were cut back, 1 base at V and 6 bases at J, with 15 bases in the middle. The CDR3 runs to 15 residues. CDR3 nucleotide sequence: TGTGCCACCAGCAGAGTGGGAGGTTCGATGAATGGCTACACCTTC. Translating it yields CATSRVGGSMNGYTF. The full variable domain, completed using reference TRBV15 and TRBJ1-2, is DAMVIQNPRYQVTQFGKPVTLSCSQTLNHNVMYWYQQKSSQAPKLLFHYYDKDFNNEADTPDNFQSRRPNTSFCFLDIRSPGLGDTAMYLCATSRVGGSMNGYTFGSGTRLTVV.

There are a few counts of this clone. This sequence joins TRBV29-1 and TRBJ2-1; 10 bases are shared with TRBD2. Germline V gene data show CDR1 as SQVTM and CDR2 as ANQGSEA. CDR3 length equals 15 residues. V was pared by 7 bases and J by 5 bases, with 11 bases of the junction left unmatched. CDR3 nucleotide sequence: TGCAGCGCCAGCCCTCTAGCGGGAGTAGACAATGAGCAGTTCTTC. Translated: CSASPLAGVDNEQFF.

The chain couples TRBV2 to TRBJ2-1, with D uncertain. Trimming removed 0 bases at V and 5 bases at J, with 5 bases between. Looked up from germline, CDR1 is SNHLY and CDR2 is FYNNEI. The CDR3 has 13 amino acids. The CDR3 DNA reads as TGTGCCAGCAGTGAAGCTCTTAACAATGAGCAGTTCTTC. Translation gives CASSEALNNEQFF.

Of note for this clone: Additional DNA sequences in this sample encode the identical CDR3. The chain recombines TRBV6-5 with TRBJ1-5; D unclear. Trimming stripped 2 bases from V and 3 bases from J, with 5 bases between. The CDR3 is made up of 13 amino acids. Germline V lookup: CDR1 MNHEY, CDR2 SVGAGI. The CDR3 coding sequence is TGTGCCAGCAGTTACAGCCCCAATCAGCCCCAGCATTTT. It encodes CASSYSPNQPQHF.

This chain links TRBV28 with TRBJ2-5; D may be TRBD1 (6 bases). The germline V gene encodes CDR1 MDHEN and CDR2 SYDVKM. The CDR3 is 13 amino acids. V gave up 4 bases and J gave up 4 bases, with 10 bases separating them. This CDR3 is CASSSQGGETQYF. CDR3 DNA sequence: TGTGCCAGCAGTTCACAGGGTGGAGAGACCCAGTACTTC.

The rearrangement links TRBV5-5 to TRBJ2-2; 8 bases fit TRBD2. Per the germline V gene, CDR1 is SGHKS and CDR2 is YYEKEE (reference sequence). The CDR3 runs to 16 residues. V lost 6 bases and J lost 4; bases outside the gene matches: 11. The CDR3: CASTLRREGRTGELFF. CDR3 DNA: TGTGCCAGCACACTACGACGGGAGGGCCGCACCGGGGAGCTGTTTTTT.

The V and J genes are TRBV5-1 and TRBJ2-5, with D tentatively TRBD2 (5 bases). There are 15 residues in the CDR3. Germline CDR1 SGHRS, CDR2 YFSETQ. The V and J ends lost 4 bases and 5 bases respectively, with 18 bases between them. CDR3 coding DNA: TGCGCCAGCAGCCACCGCCGGACTTTCCAGGAGACCCAGTACTTC. Its translation: CASSHRRTFQETQYF.

This rearrangement joins TRBV4-1 to TRBJ2-4; 11 nucleotides agree with TRBD2. V lost 4 bases and J lost 6; bases outside the gene matches: 5. The V gene's germline CDR1 is MGHRA and CDR2 YSYEKL. The CDR3 sequence is 15 residues long. This chain's CDR3 is CASSLMGLAANIQYF. DNA of the CDR3: TGCGCCAGCAGCCTTATGGGACTAGCGGCAAACATTCAGTACTTC.

This clone was seen a single time. The chain links TRBV15 to TRBJ2-2; D not resolved. Germline V gene lookup returns CDR1 LNHNV and CDR2 YYDKDF (reference sequence). V was trimmed by 1 base and J by 6 bases, leaving 9 bases between them. The CDR3 contains 14 residues. The CDR3 bases are TGTGCCACCAGCAGAGCCACTATAGCCGGGGAGCTGTTTTTT. Residues: CATSRATIAGELFF.

This clone was observed a single time. The chain carries TRBV6-5 and TRBJ2-5, with TRBD1 matching 7 bases. Germline CDR1 is MNHEY and CDR2 is SVGAGI. This CDR3 is 13 amino acids long. The junction had 4 bases not matched to a gene; V was cut back by 4 bases and J by 5 bases. In DNA, the CDR3 is TGTGCCAGCAGTTCAGGGGGTGTGGAGACCCAGTACTTC. This codes for CASSSGGVETQYF.

The chain is built from TRBV14 and TRBJ2-1; D is uncertain. Germline CDR1 reads SGHDN; CDR2 reads FVKESK. The CDR3 sequence is 14 residues long. The V gene lost 0 bases and the J gene lost 4 bases, with 7 bases spanning the gap. The CDR3 protein is CASSQEVSYNEQFF. In DNA form, the CDR3 reads TGTGCCAGCAGCCAAGAGGTCTCATACAATGAGCAGTTCTTC.

This chain links TRBV29-1 with TRBJ2-2; D gene unclear. Trimming took off 6 bases at V and 3 bases at J, with 8 bases between the two ends. The CDR3 spans 12 residues. Germline loops: CDR1 SQVTM, CDR2 ANQGSEA. This CDR3 reads CSVHSDTGELFF. CDR3 DNA sequence: TGCAGCGTCCATTCGGACACCGGGGAGCTGTTTTTT.

This clone was seen a handful of times. The rearrangement joins TRBV5-5 to TRBJ2-5; 7 bases agree with TRBD2. The CDR3 spans 14 residues. Germline lookup yields CDR1 SGHKS and CDR2 YYEKEE (reference sequence). Losses at the gene ends were 2 bases for V and 4 bases for J; bases not matched to a gene: 5. Here the CDR3 DNA reads TGTGCCAGCAGCTTAGCGGGATCGCCAGAGACCCAGTACTTC. Translated: CASSLAGSPETQYF.

The rearrangement joins TRBV18 to TRBJ1-2; a possible D gene is TRBD1 (6 bases). The CDR3 is made up of 15 amino acids. Looked up from germline, CDR1 is KGHSH and CDR2 is LQKENI. V lost 2 bases, J lost 2 bases, and 12 bases lay in between. The CDR3 sequence is CASSPSGGRNYGYTF. The CDR3 region has the DNA TGTGCCAGCTCACCATCCGGGGGGCGCAACTATGGCTACACCTTC. Full variable domain (outside the CDR3, taken from reference TRBV18 and TRBJ1-2): NAGVMQNPRHLVRRRGQEARLRCSPMKGHSHVYWYRQLPEEGLKFMVYLQKENIIDESGMPKERFSAEFPKEGPSILRIQQVVRGDSAAYFCASSPSGGRNYGYTFGSGTRLTVV.